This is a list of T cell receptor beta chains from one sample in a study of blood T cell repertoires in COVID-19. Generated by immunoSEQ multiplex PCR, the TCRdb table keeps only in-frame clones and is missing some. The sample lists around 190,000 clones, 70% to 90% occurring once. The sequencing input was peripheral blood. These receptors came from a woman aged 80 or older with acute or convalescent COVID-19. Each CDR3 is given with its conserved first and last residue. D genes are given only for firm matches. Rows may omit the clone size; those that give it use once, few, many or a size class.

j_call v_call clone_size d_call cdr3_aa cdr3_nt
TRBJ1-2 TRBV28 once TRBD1 CASSPGTGGYGYTF TGTGCCAGCAGTCCAGGGACAGGGGGCTATGGCTACACCTTC
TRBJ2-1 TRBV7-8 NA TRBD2 CASSLSTGMVAGVEQFF TGTGCCAGCAGCTTATCGACCGGGATGGTAGCGGGAGTTGAGCAGTTCTTC
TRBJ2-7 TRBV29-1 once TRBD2 CSVAISGGDYEQYF TGCAGCGTTGCGATATCGGGGGGAGACTACGAGCAGTACTTC
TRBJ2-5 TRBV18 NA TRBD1 CASSPQGAQMETQYF TGTGCCAGCTCACCACAGGGGGCGCAGATGGAGACCCAGTACTTC
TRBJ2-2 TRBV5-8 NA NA CASSSGLGTGELFF TGTGCCAGCAGCTCAGGGTTAGGCACCGGGGAGCTGTTTTTT
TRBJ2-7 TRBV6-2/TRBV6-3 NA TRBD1 CASSYGDRTYEQYF TGTGCCAGCAGTTACGGGGACAGAACCTACGAGCAGTACTTC
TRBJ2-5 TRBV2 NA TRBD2 CASRSGTQETQYF TGTGCCAGCAGGAGCGGGACCCAAGAGACCCAGTACTTC
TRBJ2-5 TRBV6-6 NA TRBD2 CASSYSSIAGEETQYF TGTGCCAGCAGTTACTCCTCGATAGCGGGGGAAGAGACCCAGTACTTC
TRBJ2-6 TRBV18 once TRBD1 CASSSNLGQSSGANVLTF TGTGCCAGCTCATCAAATTTGGGACAGTCCTCTGGGGCCAACGTCCTGACTTTC
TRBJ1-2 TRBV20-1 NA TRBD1 CSASSRDRGDGYTF TGCAGTGCTAGTTCCCGGGACAGGGGAGATGGCTACACCTTC
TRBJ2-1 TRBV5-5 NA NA CASSLLGALYNEQFF TGTGCCAGCAGTTTACTGGGAGCCCTTTACAATGAGCAGTTCTTC
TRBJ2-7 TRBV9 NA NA CASSVPIQGGTQAYEQYF TGTGCCAGCAGCGTTCCTATACAGGGGGGGACCCAGGCCTACGAGCAGTACTTC
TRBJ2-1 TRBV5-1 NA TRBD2 CASSLALAGPNEQFF TGCGCCAGCAGCTTGGCTCTAGCGGGACCCAATGAGCAGTTCTTC
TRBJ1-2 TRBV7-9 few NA CASSLGRGTVDYGYTF TGTGCCAGCAGCTTAGGTCGGGGGACGGTCGACTATGGCTACACCTTC
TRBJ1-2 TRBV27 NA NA CASSLSFRGGYTF TGTGCCAGCAGTCTGTCCTTCCGGGGAGGCTACACCTTC
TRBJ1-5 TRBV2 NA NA CASSERRIGQPQHF TGTGCCAGCAGTGAAAGGCGGATCGGACAGCCCCAGCATTTT
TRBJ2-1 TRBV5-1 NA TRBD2 CASSLSASGSSYNEQFF TGCGCCAGCAGCTTGAGCGCTAGCGGGAGCTCCTACAATGAGCAGTTCTTC
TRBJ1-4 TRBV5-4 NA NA CASSTRQKGRYEKLFF TGTGCCAGCAGCACCCGACAAAAGGGGCGATATGAAAAACTGTTTTTT
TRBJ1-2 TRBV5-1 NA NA CASSIDIRNYGYTF TGCGCCAGCAGCATAGACATTCGCAACTATGGCTACACCTTC
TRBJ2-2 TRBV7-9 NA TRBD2 CASSLRTSGYPGELFF TGTGCCAGCAGCTTACGGACTAGCGGGTACCCCGGGGAGCTGTTTTTT
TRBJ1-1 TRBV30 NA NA CAWSASRLRMAFF TGTGCCTGGAGTGCCTCGAGGCTTCGGATGGCTTTCTTT
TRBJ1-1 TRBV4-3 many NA CASSQSGEMNTEAFF TGCGCCAGCAGCCAGTCGGGGGAAATGAACACTGAAGCTTTCTTT
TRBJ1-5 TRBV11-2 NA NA CASSSGSGYQPQHF TGTGCCAGCAGCTCTGGCTCAGGGTATCAGCCCCAGCATTTT
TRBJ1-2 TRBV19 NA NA CASERENGYTF TGTGCCAGTGAGAGGGAGAATGGCTACACCTTC
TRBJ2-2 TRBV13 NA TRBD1 CASSLGWGQGKAGELFF TGTGCCAGCAGCTTAGGCTGGGGACAGGGGAAAGCCGGGGAGCTGTTTTTT
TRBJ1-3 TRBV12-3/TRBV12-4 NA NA CASSQGGTIYF TGTGCCAGCAGCCAAGGGGGCACCATATATTTT
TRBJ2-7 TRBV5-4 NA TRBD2 CASSSWTSGTYEQYF TGTGCCAGCAGTTCATGGACTAGCGGAACTTACGAGCAGTACTTC
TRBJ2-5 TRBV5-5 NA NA CASSPTATEETQYF TGTGCCAGCAGCCCGACTGCTACTGAAGAGACCCAGTACTTC
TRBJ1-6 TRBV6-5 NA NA CASSYRGNSPLHF TGTGCCAGCAGTTACAGGGGAAATTCACCCCTCCACTTT
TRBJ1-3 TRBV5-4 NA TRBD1 CASSDRQGAGNTIYF TGTGCCAGCAGCGATCGACAGGGGGCTGGAAACACCATATATTTT
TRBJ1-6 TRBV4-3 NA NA CASSQRGNNSPLHF TGCGCCAGCAGCCAAAGAGGGAATAATTCACCCCTCCACTTT
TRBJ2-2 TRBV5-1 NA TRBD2 CASSLSPTSGRVTGELFF TGCGCCAGCAGCTTGTCTCCGACTAGCGGGAGGGTTACCGGGGAGCTGTTTTTT
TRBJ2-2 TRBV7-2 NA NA CASSLVQRILTGELFF TGTGCCAGCAGCTTAGTTCAGCGGATCCTCACCGGGGAGCTGTTTTTT
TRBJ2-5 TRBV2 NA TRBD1 CASGQGFETQYF TGTGCCAGCGGACAGGGTTTTGAGACCCAGTACTTC
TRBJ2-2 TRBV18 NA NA CASSPLANTGELFF TGTGCCAGCTCACCATTGGCCAACACCGGGGAGCTGTTTTTT
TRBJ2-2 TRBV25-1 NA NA CASSELTLSAGELFF TGTGCCAGCAGTGAACTTACCCTTTCGGCCGGGGAGCTGTTTTTT
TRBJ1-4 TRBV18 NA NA CASSAVTRTTNEKLFF TGTGCCAGCTCAGCTGTCACCAGAACAACTAATGAAAAACTGTTTTTT
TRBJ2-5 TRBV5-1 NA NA CASSLTGSETQYF TGCGCCAGCAGCTTGACAGGGTCAGAGACCCAGTACTTC
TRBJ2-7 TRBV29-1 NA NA CSVVGGSSGLYEQYF TGCAGCGTCGTAGGAGGGAGTAGCGGCCTCTACGAGCAGTACTTC
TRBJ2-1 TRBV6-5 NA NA CASSYSRGEGQFF TGTGCCAGCAGTTACTCGAGGGGGGAGGGGCAGTTCTTC
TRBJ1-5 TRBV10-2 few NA CASTKTASNQPQHF TGCGCCAGCACTAAGACAGCTAGCAATCAGCCCCAGCATTTT
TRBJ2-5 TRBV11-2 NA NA CASSLFETQYF TGTGCCAGCAGCCTCTTTGAGACCCAGTACTTC
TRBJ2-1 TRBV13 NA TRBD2 CASSQTGTSGLGEQFF TGTGCCAGCAGCCAAACCGGGACTAGCGGGCTGGGGGAGCAGTTCTTC
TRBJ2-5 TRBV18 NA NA CASSPAGRETQYF TGTGCCAGCTCACCGGCAGGGCGAGAGACCCAGTACTTC
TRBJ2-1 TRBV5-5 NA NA CASSFTSWVDNEQFF TGTGCCAGCAGCTTCACTAGCTGGGTAGACAATGAGCAGTTCTTC
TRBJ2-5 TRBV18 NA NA CASSPGVDSGETQYF TGTGCCAGCTCACCAGGGGTGGACTCAGGAGAGACCCAGTACTTC
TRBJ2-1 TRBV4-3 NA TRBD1 CASSLNGLTGGYNEQFF TGCGCCAGCAGCCTCAACGGCCTAACAGGGGGGTACAATGAGCAGTTCTTC
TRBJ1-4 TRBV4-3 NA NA CASSQGQASHEKLFF TGCGCCAGCAGCCAAGGACAGGCGTCACATGAAAAACTGTTTTTT
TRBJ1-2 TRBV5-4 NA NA CASSPVGYRDYGYTF TGTGCCAGCAGCCCCGTGGGTTATCGGGACTATGGCTACACCTTC
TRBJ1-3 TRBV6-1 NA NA CASSERVAGNTIYF TGTGCCAGCAGTGAACGGGTAGCCGGAAACACCATATATTTT
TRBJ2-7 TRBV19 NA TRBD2 CASRRTSGSSYEQYF TGTGCCAGTAGACGGACTAGCGGGAGCTCCTACGAGCAGTACTTC